The present TCR beta chain was sequenced within a study of blood T cell repertoires in COVID-19. Libraries were prepared by immunoSEQ multiplex PCR; TCRdb keeps only in-frame clonotypes and omits some of them. The data contain 200,000 to 300,000 clones, roughly four fifths of them singletons. The CDR3 runs to 14 residues. In germline, CDR1 is SGHTA, CDR2 FQGNSA. The V end lost 0 bases, the J end lost 8 bases, and 11 bases lay between the germline ends. Material for sequencing was peripheral blood. The source is a woman older than 75 with acute or convalescent COVID-19. This chain links TRBV7-2 with TRBJ2-4; possibly TRBD2 for D (7 bases). CDR3: CASSLAGGQDIQYF. DNA for the CDR3: TGTGCCAGCAGCTTAGCGGGGGGGCAGGACATTCAGTACTTC. The whole variable domain, filled in from reference TRBV7-2 and TRBJ2-4, reads GAGVSQSPSNKVTEKGKDVELRCDPISGHTALYWYRQSLGQGLEFLIYFQGNSAPDKSGLPSDRFSAERTGGSVSTLTIQRTQQEDSAVYLCASSLAGGQDIQYFGAGTRLSVL.